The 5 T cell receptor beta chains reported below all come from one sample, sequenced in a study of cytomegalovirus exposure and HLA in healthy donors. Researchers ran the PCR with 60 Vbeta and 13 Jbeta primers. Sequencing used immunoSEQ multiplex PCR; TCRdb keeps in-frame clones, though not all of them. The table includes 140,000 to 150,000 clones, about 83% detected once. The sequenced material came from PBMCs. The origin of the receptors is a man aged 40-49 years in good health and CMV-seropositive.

The CDR3 is CASSTQGFWETQYF. The DNA for the CDR3 is TGTGCCAGTAGTACACAGGGTTTTTGGGAGACCCAGTACTTC. V is TRBV19 and J is TRBJ2-5; a weak D match, TRBD1 (6 bases). The length of the CDR3 is 14 residues. In germline, CDR1 is LNHDA, CDR2 SQIVND (reference sequence). The germline V and J ends were trimmed by 4 bases and 5 bases, with 14 bases remaining between them.

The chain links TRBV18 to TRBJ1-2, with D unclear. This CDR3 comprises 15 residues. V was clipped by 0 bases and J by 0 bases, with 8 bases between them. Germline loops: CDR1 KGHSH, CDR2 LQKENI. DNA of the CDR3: TGTGCCAGCTCACCACCCGGGATAGCTAACTATGGCTACACCTTC. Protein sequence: CASSPPGIANYGYTF.

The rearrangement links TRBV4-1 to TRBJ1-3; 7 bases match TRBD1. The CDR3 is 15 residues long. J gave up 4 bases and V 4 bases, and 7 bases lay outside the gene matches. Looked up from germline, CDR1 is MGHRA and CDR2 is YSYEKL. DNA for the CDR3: TGCGCCAGCAGCCGGGAGACAGGGCGAGGAAACACCATATATTTT. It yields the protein CASSRETGRGNTIYF.

CDR3: CAISESNGPGLYGYTF. The CDR3 DNA sequence: TGTGCCATCAGTGAGTCGAACGGGCCAGGGCTCTATGGCTACACCTTC. The chain combines TRBV10-3 with TRBJ1-2, with a tentative D call TRBD1 (5 bases). V was clipped by 0 bases and J by 4 bases, with 15 bases between them. The CDR3 consists of 16 residues. Germline values: CDR1 ENHRY, CDR2 SYGVKD.

DNA of the CDR3: TGTGCCAGCAGTCCCCGGTCAGGGGTCACCGGGGAGCTGTTTTTT. Translated: CASSPRSGVTGELFF. V usage is TRBV25-1 and J usage is TRBJ2-2; tentative D call: TRBD1 (6 bases). Trimming removed 5 bases from V and 4 bases from J, with 14 bases in between. This CDR3 is 15 amino acids long. The germline gives CDR1 MGHDK, CDR2 SYGVNS.